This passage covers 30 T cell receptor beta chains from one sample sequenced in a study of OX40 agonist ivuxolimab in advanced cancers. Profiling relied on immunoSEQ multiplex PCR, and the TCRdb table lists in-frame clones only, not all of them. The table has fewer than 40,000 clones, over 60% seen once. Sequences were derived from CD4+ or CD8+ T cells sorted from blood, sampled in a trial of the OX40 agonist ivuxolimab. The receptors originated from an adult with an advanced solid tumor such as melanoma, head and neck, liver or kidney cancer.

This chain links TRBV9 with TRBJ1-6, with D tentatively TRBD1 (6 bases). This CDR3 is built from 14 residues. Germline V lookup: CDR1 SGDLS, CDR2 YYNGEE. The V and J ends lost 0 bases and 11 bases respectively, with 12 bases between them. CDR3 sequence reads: CASSVGGGPTPLHF. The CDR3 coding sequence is TGTGCCAGCAGCGTAGGCGGGGGCCCCACACCCCTCCACTTT.

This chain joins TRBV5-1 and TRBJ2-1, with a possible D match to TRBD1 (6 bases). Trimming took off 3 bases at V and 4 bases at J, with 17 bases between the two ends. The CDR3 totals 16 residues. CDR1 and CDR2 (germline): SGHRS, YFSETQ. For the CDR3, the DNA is TGCGCCAGCAGCTCTCCCTCCGGACAGCGATACAATGAGCAGTTCTTC. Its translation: CASSSPSGQRYNEQFF.

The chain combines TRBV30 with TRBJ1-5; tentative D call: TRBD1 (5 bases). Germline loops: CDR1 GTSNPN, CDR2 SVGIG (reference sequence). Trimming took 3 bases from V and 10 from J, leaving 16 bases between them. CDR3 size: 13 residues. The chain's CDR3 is CAWSAGPRLPQHF. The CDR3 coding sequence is TGTGCCTGGAGCGCGGGACCCCGTTTACCCCAGCATTTT.

The CDR3 here is CASSGGDTLYGYTF. In DNA form, the CDR3 reads TGTGCCAGCAGTGGGGGGGACACCTTATATGGCTACACCTTC. The chain carries TRBV6-1 and TRBJ1-2; possible D gene TRBD1, 6 bases. V lost 4 bases and J lost 5, with 14 bases in between. The CDR3 extends over 14 amino acids. Germline V gene sequence: CDR1 MNHNS, CDR2 SASEGT.

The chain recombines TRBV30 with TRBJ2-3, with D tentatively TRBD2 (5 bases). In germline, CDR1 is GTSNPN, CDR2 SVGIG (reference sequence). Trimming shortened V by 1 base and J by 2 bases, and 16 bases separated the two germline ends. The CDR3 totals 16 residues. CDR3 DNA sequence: TGTGCCTGGAGTGGGTATATTTTGGACTTCACAGATACGCAGTATTTT. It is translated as CAWSGYILDFTDTQYF.

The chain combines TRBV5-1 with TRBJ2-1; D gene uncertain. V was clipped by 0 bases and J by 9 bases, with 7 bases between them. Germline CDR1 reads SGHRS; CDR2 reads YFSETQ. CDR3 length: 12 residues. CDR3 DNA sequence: TGCGCCAGCAGCTTGGAGACCCCTGAGCAGTTCTTC. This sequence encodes CASSLETPEQFF.

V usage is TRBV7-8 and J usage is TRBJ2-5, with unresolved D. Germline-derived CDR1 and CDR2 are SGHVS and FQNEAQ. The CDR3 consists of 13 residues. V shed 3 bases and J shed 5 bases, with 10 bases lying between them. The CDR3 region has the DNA TGTGCCAGCAGCTTGACGGACGAGGAGACCCAGTACTTC. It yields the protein CASSLTDEETQYF.

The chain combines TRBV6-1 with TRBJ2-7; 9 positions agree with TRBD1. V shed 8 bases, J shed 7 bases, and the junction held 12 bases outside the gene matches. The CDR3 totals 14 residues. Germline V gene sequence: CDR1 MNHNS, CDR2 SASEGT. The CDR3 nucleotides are TGTGCCAGCCGCGAAACAGGGGGCCAAAGGGAGCAGTACTTC. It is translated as CASRETGGQREQYF.

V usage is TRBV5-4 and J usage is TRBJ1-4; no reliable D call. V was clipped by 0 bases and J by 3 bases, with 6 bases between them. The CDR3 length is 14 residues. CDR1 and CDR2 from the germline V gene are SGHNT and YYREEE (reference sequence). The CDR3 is CASSLALANEKLFF. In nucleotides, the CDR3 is TGTGCCAGCAGCTTGGCTCTGGCTAATGAAAAACTGTTTTTT. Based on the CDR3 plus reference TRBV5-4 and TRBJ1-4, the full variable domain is ETGVTQSPTHLIKTRGQQVTLRCSSQSGHNTVSWYQQALGQGPQFIFQYYREEENGRGNFPPRFSGLQFPNYSSELNVNALELDDSALYLCASSLALANEKLFFGSGTQLSVL.

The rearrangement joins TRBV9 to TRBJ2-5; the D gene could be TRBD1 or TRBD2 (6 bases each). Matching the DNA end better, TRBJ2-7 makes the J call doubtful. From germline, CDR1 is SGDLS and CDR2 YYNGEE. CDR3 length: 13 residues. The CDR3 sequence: CASGGTLSGEQYF. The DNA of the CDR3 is TGTGCCAGCGGCGGGACACTCTCCGGCGAGCAGTACTTC.

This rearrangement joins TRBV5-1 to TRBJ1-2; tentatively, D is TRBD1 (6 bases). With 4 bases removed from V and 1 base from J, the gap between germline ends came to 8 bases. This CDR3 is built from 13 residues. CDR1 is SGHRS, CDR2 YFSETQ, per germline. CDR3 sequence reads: CASSPDSNYGYTF. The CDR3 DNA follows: TGCGCCAGCAGCCCGGACAGTAACTATGGCTACACCTTC.

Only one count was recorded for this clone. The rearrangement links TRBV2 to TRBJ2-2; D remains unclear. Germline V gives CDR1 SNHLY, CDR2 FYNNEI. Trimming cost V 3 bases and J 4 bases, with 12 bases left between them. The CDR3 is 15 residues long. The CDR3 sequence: CASSESLPGTGELFF. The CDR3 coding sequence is TGTGCCAGCAGTGAGAGTCTCCCAGGCACCGGGGAGCTGTTTTTT. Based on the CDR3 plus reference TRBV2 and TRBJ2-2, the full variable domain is EPEVTQTPSHQVTQMGQEVILRCVPISNHLYFYWYRQILGQKVEFLVSFYNNEISEKSEIFDDQFSVERPDGSNFTLKIRSTKLEDSAMYFCASSESLPGTGELFFGEGSRLTVL.

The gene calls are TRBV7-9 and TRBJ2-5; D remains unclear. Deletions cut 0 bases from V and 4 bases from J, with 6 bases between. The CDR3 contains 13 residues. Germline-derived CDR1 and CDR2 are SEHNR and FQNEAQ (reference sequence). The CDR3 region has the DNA TGTGCCAGCAGCTTAGCTGGCATAGAGACCCAGTACTTC. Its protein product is CASSLAGIETQYF.

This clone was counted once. The CDR3 DNA reads as TGTGCCAGCACCGTGGCGGGGGGGGAAAAACTGTTTTTT. Protein product: CASTVAGGEKLFF. This chain links TRBV5-4 with TRBJ1-4; D may be TRBD1 (5 bases). Trimming stripped 6 bases from V and 8 bases from J, with 14 bases between. Germline CDR1 and CDR2: SGHNT and YYREEE (reference sequence). The CDR3 runs 13 residues.

CDR3 region: CASSPTLSSGNTIYF. CDR3 sequence (DNA): TGTGCCAGCAGCCCGACGTTGAGCTCTGGAAACACCATATATTTT. The J gene is TRBJ1-3, the V gene TRBV7-8; D is uncertain. V lost 5 bases to trimming and J lost 0 bases, with 11 bases between them. Per germline, CDR1 SGHVS and CDR2 FQNEAQ. The CDR3 has 15 amino acids.

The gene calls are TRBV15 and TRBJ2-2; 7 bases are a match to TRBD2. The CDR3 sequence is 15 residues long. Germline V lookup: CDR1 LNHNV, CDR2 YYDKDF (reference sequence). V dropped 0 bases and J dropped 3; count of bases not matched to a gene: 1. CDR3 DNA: TGTGCCACCAGCAGAGAGGGGGGGTACACCGGGGAGCTGTTTTTT. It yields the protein CATSREGGYTGELFF. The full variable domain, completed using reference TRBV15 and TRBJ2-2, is DAMVIQNPRYQVTQFGKPVTLSCSQTLNHNVMYWYQQKSSQAPKLLFHYYDKDFNNEADTPDNFQSRRPNTSFCFLDIRSPGLGDTAMYLCATSREGGYTGELFFGEGSRLTVL.

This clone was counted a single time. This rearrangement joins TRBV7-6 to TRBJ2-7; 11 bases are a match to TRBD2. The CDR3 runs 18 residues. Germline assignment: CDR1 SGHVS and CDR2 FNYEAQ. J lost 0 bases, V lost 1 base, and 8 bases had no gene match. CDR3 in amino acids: CASSLEGLAGGSSYEQYF. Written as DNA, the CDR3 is TGTGCCAGCAGCTTAGAAGGCCTAGCGGGAGGTAGCTCCTACGAGCAGTACTTC.

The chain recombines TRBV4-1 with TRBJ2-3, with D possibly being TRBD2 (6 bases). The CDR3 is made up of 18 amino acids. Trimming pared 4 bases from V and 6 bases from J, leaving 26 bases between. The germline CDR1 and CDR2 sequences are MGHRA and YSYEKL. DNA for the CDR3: TGCGCCAGCAGCCCCACCCGCGGGGCGCAGTCAATCACGGATACGCAGTATTTT. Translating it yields CASSPTRGAQSITDTQYF.

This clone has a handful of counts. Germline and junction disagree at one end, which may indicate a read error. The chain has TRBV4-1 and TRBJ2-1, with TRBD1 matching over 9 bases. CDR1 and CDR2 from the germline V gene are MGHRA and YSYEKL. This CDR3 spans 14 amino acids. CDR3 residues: CASNQRQGGDEQFF. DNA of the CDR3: TGCGCCAGCAACCAACGACAGGGGGGTGATGAGCAGTTCTTC.

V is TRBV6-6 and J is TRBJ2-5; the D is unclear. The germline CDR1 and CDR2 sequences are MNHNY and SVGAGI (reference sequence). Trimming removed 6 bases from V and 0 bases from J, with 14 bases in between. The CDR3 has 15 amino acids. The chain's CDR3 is CASSPTIYNQETQYF. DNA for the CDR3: TGTGCCAGCAGCCCAACCATCTATAACCAAGAGACCCAGTACTTC.

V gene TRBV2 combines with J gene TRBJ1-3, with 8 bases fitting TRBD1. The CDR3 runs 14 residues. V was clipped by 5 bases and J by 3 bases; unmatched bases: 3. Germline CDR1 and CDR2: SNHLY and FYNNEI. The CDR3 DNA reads TGTGCCAGCAGTTCAGGGGGCGGTGGAAACACCATATATTTT. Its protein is CASSSGGGGNTIYF.

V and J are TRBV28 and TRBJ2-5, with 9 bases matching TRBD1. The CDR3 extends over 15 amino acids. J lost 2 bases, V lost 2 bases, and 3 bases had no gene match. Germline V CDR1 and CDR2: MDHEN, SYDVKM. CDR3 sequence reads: CASSLAGQGQETQYF. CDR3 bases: TGTGCCAGCAGTTTAGCGGGACAGGGTCAAGAGACCCAGTACTTC.

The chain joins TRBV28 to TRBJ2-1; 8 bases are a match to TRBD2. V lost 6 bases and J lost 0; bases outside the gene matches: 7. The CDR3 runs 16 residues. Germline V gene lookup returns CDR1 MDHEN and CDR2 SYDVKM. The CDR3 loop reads CASSLWAGGSYNEQFF. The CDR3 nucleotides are TGTGCCAGCAGCCTTTGGGCGGGGGGCTCCTACAATGAGCAGTTCTTC. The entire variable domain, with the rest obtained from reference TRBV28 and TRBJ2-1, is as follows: DVKVTQSSRYLVKRTGEKVFLECVQDMDHENMFWYRQDPGLGLRLIYFSYDVKMKEKGDIPEGYSVSREKKERFSLILESASTNQTSMYLCASSLWAGGSYNEQFFGPGTRLTVL.

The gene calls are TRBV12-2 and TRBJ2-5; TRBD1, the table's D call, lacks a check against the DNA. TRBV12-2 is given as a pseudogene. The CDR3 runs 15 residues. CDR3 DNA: TGTGCAAGTCGCTTAGAAGGACAGTCCCAAGAGACCCAGTACTTC. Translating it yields CASRLEGQSQETQYF.

CDR3 sequence (DNA): TGTGCCAGCAGTTTCGATACTAGCGGGAGGTTTCCCGGGGAGCTGTTTTTT. Its protein product is CASSFDTSGRFPGELFF. The chain employs TRBV27 and TRBJ2-2; 12 bases match TRBD2. V lost 3 bases and J lost 6; bases outside the gene matches: 8. CDR3 size: 17 residues. The germline V gene encodes CDR1 MNHEY and CDR2 SMNVEV (reference sequence).

For the CDR3, the DNA is TGTGCCATCAGTGAGCAGATGAACCAGCCCCAGCATTTT. This sequence encodes CAISEQMNQPQHF. The rearrangement uses TRBV10-3 and TRBJ1-5; D gene ambiguous. The germline CDR1 and CDR2 sequences are ENHRY and SYGVKD. This CDR3 is 13 amino acids long. Trimming pared 2 bases from V and 7 bases from J, leaving 9 bases between.

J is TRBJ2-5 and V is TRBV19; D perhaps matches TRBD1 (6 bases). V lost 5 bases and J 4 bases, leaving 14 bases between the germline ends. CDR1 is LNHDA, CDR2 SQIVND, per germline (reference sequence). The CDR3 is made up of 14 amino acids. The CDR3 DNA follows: TGTGCCAGTAGTTTGGCCCAAGGGGGAGAGACCCAGTACTTC. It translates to CASSLAQGGETQYF.

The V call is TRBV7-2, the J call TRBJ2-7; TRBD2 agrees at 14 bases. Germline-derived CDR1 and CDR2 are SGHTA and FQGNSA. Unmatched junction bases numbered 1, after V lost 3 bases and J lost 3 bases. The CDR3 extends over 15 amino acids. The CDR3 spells CASSFGTSGSYEQYF. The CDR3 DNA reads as TGTGCCAGCAGCTTTGGGACTAGCGGGAGCTACGAGCAGTACTTC.

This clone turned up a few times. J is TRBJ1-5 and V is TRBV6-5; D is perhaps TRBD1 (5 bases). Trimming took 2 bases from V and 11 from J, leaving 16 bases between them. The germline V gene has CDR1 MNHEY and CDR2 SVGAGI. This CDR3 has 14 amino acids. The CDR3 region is CASSYEPGTRAQHF. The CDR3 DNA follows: TGTGCCAGCAGTTACGAACCAGGGACCCGGGCCCAGCATTTT.

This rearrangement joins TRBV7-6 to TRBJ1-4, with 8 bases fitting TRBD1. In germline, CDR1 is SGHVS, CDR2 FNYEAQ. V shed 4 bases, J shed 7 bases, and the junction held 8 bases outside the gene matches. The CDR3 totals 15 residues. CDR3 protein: CASSSGQGVSEKLFF. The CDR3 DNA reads TGTGCCAGCAGCTCCGGACAGGGTGTGAGTGAAAAACTGTTTTTT.